This T cell receptor (beta chain) originates from a study of blood T cells in healthy people across ages (dated by TCRdb to the mid-2010s). With respect to the entire study: In model experiments, template switching captured about one uniquely barcoded TCR beta cDNA molecule for every two T cells. For two donors (one aged 18 to 29 and one aged 80 or older), the study analyzed two additional independent replicas of 1 million unique cDNA reads from the same blood draw. To track age-related changes in TCR beta repertoire diversity, the study relied on deep sequencing normalized with unique cDNA molecular identifiers. Donors were grouped into four age groups: young (average roughly 16 years), middle-aged (39), aged (around 66) and long-lived (approximately 81). To avoid experimental bias, donors of different ages were distributed randomly across sequencing lanes.

Per the germline V gene, KGHSH is the CDR1 and LQKENI is the CDR2. The CDR3 contains 13 residues, cysteine and phenylalanine counted. Kept here is only the CDR3 DNA, which spans 39 bases and is read in frame from base 1. Results the study describes overall, beyond this receptor: Observed TCR beta diversity correlated strongly with the percentage of naive T cells measured by flow cytometry. Estimates of total diversity from one million sequenced T cells were regarded as lower bounds and underestimates. Compared with the aged group, the long-lived group had more naive CD4+ T cells, fewer expanded clones and increased TCR diversity, suggesting age selection. As age increased, observed TCR beta diversity per million T cells dropped in a roughly linear way, and a significant reduction was already evident by age about 40. Since profiling was done on bulk unsorted PBMCs, naive and antigen-experienced compartments could not be conclusively compared. Donor CMV infection status was unknown, potentially confounding age-related changes in expanded clonotypes.

Library construction relied on 5' RACE. The listed sequencing device is Illumina HiSeq 2500. A second PCR of roughly 7 to 11 cycles was performed with a sample-barcoded 5' primer and a J-beta primer mix. A unique molecular identifier was introduced onto each TCR beta cDNA molecule by a template-switch 5' adaptor carrying 12 random nucleotides. Each sample yielded at least 3 million CDR3-containing paired-end reads. First-strand cDNA synthesis was performed from all RNA using the Mint cDNA synthesis kit, with priming by a TRBC-specific oligonucleotide. After uracil-DNA glycosylase treatment, a first 18-cycle PCR used universal primers M1SS and BC2_uni_R on all cDNA. The study's processing was this. Each sample was normalized by randomly selecting 1 million high-quality reads, each carrying a distinct molecular identifier. Reads sharing molecular identifiers were discarded rather than binned into consensus sequences. MiTCR, run with a Q25 quality threshold and the strictest error-elimination algorithm, handled CDR3 identification, clonotype clustering and error correction. Lower-bound total TCR beta diversity was estimated with a nonparametric unseen species model using Euler transformation. TCRdb reworked the public reads: Q25 trimming with fastp, MiXCR clone assembly, productive beta chains retained. Each record represents a unique CDR3 protein, reported with the most common genes and DNA among its rows. These V and J calls are TCRdb output, not the study's own analysis. The sample table contains 850,000 to 950,000 distinct CDR3 sequences; only one count was recorded for more than 25% of them. About 18% of the sample is taken by the ten largest.

On this clonotype: Its antigen remains unidentified. A much larger clone lies one base from this, so it may be a read error.

The roughly 37 donors, aged about 6 to 100 years, were systemically healthy Caucasian individuals from Russia. Each donor gave about 10 milliliters of peripheral blood, drawn into EDTA-treated Vacutainer tubes. Ficoll-Paque density-gradient centrifugation was used to isolate PBMCs, with at least 7 million per sample. Total RNA was extracted from PBMCs with Trizol reagent, with at least 6 micrograms obtained per sample. The percentages of naive CD45RAhigh/CD27high T cells were determined by flow cytometry on a PBMC aliquot from every donor. The sequence links TRBV18 to TRBJ2-3, with the identity of the D gene unclear. Material for sequencing was blood. The clonotype originates from an elderly woman in good health. This receptor has the CDR3 CTSSSVSADTQYF. The nucleotide sequence reads as follows: TGTACCAGCTCATCCGTAAGTGCAGATACGCAGTATTTT.